One TCR beta chain is described in this entry. Trimming removed 0 bases from V and 5 bases from J; junction bases left unmatched: 12. This CDR3 spans 19 amino acids. The germline V gene encodes CDR1 SGHKS and CDR2 YYEKEE (reference sequence). A second PCR of 7 to 11 cycles used a sample-barcoded 5' primer and a J-beta primer mix. From the 5' RACE reads, TCRdb called clonotypes with MiXCR, one entry per CDR3 protein. The sample yields over a million distinct CDR3 sequences, almost 25% seen once. The data derive from a study of blood T cells in healthy people across ages. The same sample was also used in a study of T cells of mothers and their children. That work states: Samples were provided by three healthy Caucasian mothers and their six children. Each child contributed 2.5 million to 3.5 million TCR beta CDR3 reads, while each mother contributed over 9.5 million.

The source is a girl aged 2-10 years in good health. The sample was blood. The chain links TRBV5-5 to TRBJ2-5, with 14 positions matching TRBD2. The CDR3 spells CASSLVGTSGSVSEETQYF. In DNA form, the CDR3 reads TGTGCCAGCAGCTTGGTTGGGACTAGCGGGAGTGTATCTGAGGAGACCCAGTACTTC.